This T cell receptor beta chain was retrieved from a study of blood T cell repertoires in COVID-19. Clones were read by immunoSEQ multiplex PCR, and TCRdb kept only the in-frame ones, dropping some. The sample consists of over 150,000 clones, about 86% of them appearing once. CDR1 and CDR2 from the germline V gene are MRHNA and SNTAGT. V lost 10 bases, J lost 6 bases, and 7 bases stayed unmatched. This CDR3 is built from 12 residues. Seattle participants joined during active infection and were tracked over time. The clonotype comes from a woman aged 70-85 years with COVID-19, enrolled during active disease. The chain carries TRBV6-4 and TRBJ1-1, with 8 bases fitting TRBD1. Specimen: peripheral blood. This CDR3 reads CAIYGQGAEAFF. CDR3 DNA sequence: TGTGCCATCTATGGACAGGGCGCTGAAGCTTTCTTT.